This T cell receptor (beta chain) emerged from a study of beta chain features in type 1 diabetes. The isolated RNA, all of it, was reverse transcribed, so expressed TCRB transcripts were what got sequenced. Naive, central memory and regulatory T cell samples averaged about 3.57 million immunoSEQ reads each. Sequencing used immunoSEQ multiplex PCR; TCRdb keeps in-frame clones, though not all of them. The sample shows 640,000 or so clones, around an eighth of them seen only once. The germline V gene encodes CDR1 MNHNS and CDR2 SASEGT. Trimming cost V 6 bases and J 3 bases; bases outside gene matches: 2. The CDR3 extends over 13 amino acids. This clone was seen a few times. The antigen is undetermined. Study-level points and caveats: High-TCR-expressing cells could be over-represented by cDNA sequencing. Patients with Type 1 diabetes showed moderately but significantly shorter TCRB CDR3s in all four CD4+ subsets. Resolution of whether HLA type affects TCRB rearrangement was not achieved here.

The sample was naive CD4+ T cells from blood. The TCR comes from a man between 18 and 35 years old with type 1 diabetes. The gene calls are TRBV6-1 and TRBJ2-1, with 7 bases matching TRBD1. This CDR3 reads CASSRDSYNEQFF. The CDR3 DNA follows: TGTGCCAGCAGCCGGGACAGCTACAATGAGCAGTTCTTC.